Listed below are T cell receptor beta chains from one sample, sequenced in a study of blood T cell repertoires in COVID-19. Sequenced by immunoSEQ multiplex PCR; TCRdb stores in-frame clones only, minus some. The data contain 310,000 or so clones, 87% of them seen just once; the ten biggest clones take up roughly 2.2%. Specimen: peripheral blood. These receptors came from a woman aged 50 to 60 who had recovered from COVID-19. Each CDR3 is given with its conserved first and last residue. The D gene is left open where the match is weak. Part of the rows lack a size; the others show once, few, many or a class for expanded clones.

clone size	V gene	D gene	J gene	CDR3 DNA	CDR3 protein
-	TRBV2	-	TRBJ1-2	TGTGCCAGCACTACTGGCTATGGCTACACCTTC	CASTTGYGYTF
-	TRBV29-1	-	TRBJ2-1	TGCAGCGTTGAGGTCCCAGGGTTACGCAATGAGCAGTTCTTC	CSVEVPGLRNEQFF
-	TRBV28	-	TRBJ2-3	TGTGCCAGCAGTTTGGTCGGGGTTACAGATACGCAGTATTTT	CASSLVGVTDTQYF
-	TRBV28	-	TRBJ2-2	TGTGCCAGCAGCTTGAGGTGGCCGAACACCGGGGAGCTGTTTTTT	CASSLRWPNTGELFF
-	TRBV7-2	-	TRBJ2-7	TGTGCCAGCAGCCGGAATCCGGGACTTTTCTACGAGCAGTACTTC	CASSRNPGLFYEQYF
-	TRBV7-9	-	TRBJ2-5	TGTGCCAGCAGCTTAGGCAGGTCTCGGATTTTGGAGACCCAGTACTTC	CASSLGRSRILETQYF
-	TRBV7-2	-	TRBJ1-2	TGTGCCAGCAGCGCAGGGGTTTCCTATGGCTACACCTTC	CASSAGVSYGYTF
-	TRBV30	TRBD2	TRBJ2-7	TGTGCCTGGAGTGATCCCGGGGGGAACTACGAGCAGTACTTC	CAWSDPGGNYEQYF
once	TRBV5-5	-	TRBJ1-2	TGTGCCAGCAGCTTGTCGCGAATTGGGCAGGGAAGTATAGGCTACACCTTC	CASSLSRIGQGSIGYTF
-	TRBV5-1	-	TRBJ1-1	TGCGCCAGCAGCTTGGTAGGGGGTAACACTGAAGCTTTCTTT	CASSLVGGNTEAFF
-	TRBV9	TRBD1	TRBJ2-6	TGTGCCAGCAGCGAAGGACAGGGAGTCCTTTCTGGGGCCAACGTCCTGACTTTC	CASSEGQGVLSGANVLTF
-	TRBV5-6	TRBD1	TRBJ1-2	TGTGCCAGCAGCCTGGGAGGTACAGGGGACTATGGCTACACCTTC	CASSLGGTGDYGYTF
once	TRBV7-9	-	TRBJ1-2	TGTGCCAGCCAGAGGCGGGGTAACTATGGCTACACCTTC	CASQRRGNYGYTF
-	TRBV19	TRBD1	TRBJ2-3	TGTGCCACCGCGACAGGGGGTTTCACAGATACGCAGTATTTT	CATATGGFTDTQYF
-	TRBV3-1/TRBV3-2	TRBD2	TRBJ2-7	TGTGCCAGCAGCAGGGGTCTAGCGGGGAAATCACATCCCTACGAGCAGTACTTC	CASSRGLAGKSHPYEQYF
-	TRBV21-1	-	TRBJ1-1	TGTGCCAGCAGTCGAAGGGAGGGACACAGGAACACTGAAGCTTTCTTT	CASSRREGHRNTEAFF
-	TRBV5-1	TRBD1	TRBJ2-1	TGCGCCAGCAGCGTAACAGGGGGTCCGGGATACAATGAGCAGTTCTTC	CASSVTGGPGYNEQFF
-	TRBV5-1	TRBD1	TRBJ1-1	TGCGCCAGCAGCCCCGGACAGGCCCCAGGGAACACTGAAGCTTTCTTT	CASSPGQAPGNTEAFF
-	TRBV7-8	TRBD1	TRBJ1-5	TGTGCCAGCAGCAAAAAGACAGGGCTCTATAGCAATCAGCCCCAGCATTTT	CASSKKTGLYSNQPQHF
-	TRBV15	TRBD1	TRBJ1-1	TGTGCCACCAGCGAGTACAGGGGGCAGGGAACTGAAGCTTTCTTT	CATSEYRGQGTEAFF
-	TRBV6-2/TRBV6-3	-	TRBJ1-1	TGTGCCAGCAGTTACTCCCCCCGAGGGAAGACACAAGAAGCTTTCTTT	CASSYSPRGKTQEAFF
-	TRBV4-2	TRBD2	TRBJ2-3	TGTGCCAGCAGCTATAGGACTAGCTCAAGCACAGATACGCAGTATTTT	CASSYRTSSSTDTQYF
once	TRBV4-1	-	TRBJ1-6	TGCGCCAGCAGCCAAGATACCGGCAACAGTTATAATTCACCCCTCCACTTT	CASSQDTGNSYNSPLHF
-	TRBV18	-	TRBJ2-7	TGTGCCAGCTCAGCCCCCGGGACACTCAGCTACGAGCAGTACTTC	CASSAPGTLSYEQYF
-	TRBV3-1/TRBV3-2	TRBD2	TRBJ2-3	TGTGCCAGCAGCCAAGATCGGTTAGCGGGGAGCACGCAGTATTTT	CASSQDRLAGSTQYF
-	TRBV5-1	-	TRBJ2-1	TGCGCCAGCAGCTTGGCGGACAGCTCCTACAATGAGCAGTTCTTC	CASSLADSSYNEQFF
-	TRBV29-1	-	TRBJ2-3	TGCAGCGTTTTCCTCTTAGCGGCTAGCACAGATACGCAGTATTTT	CSVFLLAASTDTQYF
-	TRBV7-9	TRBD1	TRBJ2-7	TGTGCCAGCAGCCTAGGCATACAGGGGGGCTACGAGCAGTACTTC	CASSLGIQGGYEQYF
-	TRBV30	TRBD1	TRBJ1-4	TGTGCCTGGGCAGCCCTAGGGGACAGAAATAATGAAAAACTGTTTTTT	CAWAALGDRNNEKLFF
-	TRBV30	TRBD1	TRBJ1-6	TGTGCCTGGGAACGGGACAGGGGTAATTCACCCCTCCACTTT	CAWERDRGNSPLHF
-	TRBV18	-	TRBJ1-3	TGTGCCAGCTCACCCACTGCAAAAAGCTCTGGAAACACCATATATTTT	CASSPTAKSSGNTIYF
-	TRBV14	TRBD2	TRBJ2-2	TGTGCCAGCAGCCAAGTAGCGGGAGTTCCCGGGGAGCTGTTTTTT	CASSQVAGVPGELFF
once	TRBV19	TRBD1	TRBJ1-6	TGTGCCAGTACTCCGGGACAGGGGGATAATTCACCCCTCCACTTT	CASTPGQGDNSPLHF
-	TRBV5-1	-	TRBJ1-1	TGCGCCAGCAGCTTGCAGGGTTGGACTGAAGCTTTCTTT	CASSLQGWTEAFF
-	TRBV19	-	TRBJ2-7	TGTGCCAGTAGTGTCACGGACAGCTACGAGCAGTACTTC	CASSVTDSYEQYF
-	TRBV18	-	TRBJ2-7	TGTGCCAGCTCACCTAAGACAGTTCTCGGGTACGAGCAGTACTTC	CASSPKTVLGYEQYF
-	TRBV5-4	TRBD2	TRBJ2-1	TGTGCCAGCAGCCTCCCCTTAGCGGGGGGGCGAAATGAGCAGTTCTTC	CASSLPLAGGRNEQFF
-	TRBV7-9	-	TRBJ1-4	TGTGCCAGCAGCTTAGTGGAGTTCTGGAATGAAAAACTGTTTTTT	CASSLVEFWNEKLFF
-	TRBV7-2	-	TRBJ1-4	TGTGCCAGCAGCCCCCGAAGAGTAGATAATGAAAAACTGTTTTTT	CASSPRRVDNEKLFF
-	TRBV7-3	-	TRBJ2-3	TGTGCCAGCAGCCGGGAGTTAGGCACAGATACGCAGTATTTT	CASSRELGTDTQYF
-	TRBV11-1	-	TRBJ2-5	TGTGCCAGCAGCTTAGATAATTTGCCGGGAGAGACCCAGTACTTC	CASSLDNLPGETQYF
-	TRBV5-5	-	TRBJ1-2	TGTGCCAGCAGCTTGGGGAGTCCGGACTATGGCTACACCTTC	CASSLGSPDYGYTF